This T cell receptor beta chain emerged from a study of OX40 agonist ivuxolimab in advanced cancers. Concerning the study at large: Ivuxolimab was an agonistic, fully human IgG2 monoclonal antibody directed against OX40 (CD134), a costimulatory receptor. Intravenous ivuxolimab was administered to patients every 2 weeks at six dose levels: 0.01, 0.1, 0.3, 1.5, 3 and 10 mg/kg. Of the 50 to 55 dose-escalation patients, hepatocellular carcinoma was present in around 20, melanoma in some 15, renal cell carcinoma in 9 and head and neck cancer in 9. A male proportion of around 83% and a mean age of approximately 62 years, ranging from about 23 to 90, were recorded for the dose-escalation cohort. Prior anti-PD-1, anti-PD-L1 or anti-CTLA-4 therapy was permitted, and less than 45% of dose-escalation patients had received checkpoint inhibitors. Three dose-escalation patients achieved partial responses, one with hepatocellular carcinoma and two with cutaneous melanoma. The purpose of peripheral TCRbeta sequencing was to test whether ivuxolimab changed TCR sequence diversity and led to clonal T-cell expansion. The paper describes the monotherapy dose-escalation part (N ≈ 52 patients) of the phase I trial of ivuxolimab. The research as a whole found: In the 0.1-3.0 mg/kg groups, partial responders had among the lowest normalized peripheral clonal expansion, particularly in CD8+ T cells. Low levels of normalized T-cell clonal expansion were also seen in some patients who did not respond. After ivuxolimab, more expanded clones were found on average in CD8+ T cells than in CD4+ T cells. At doses of 0.1 to 3.0 mg/kg, clonal expansion of both CD4+ and CD8+ T cells in blood was seen between baseline and week 6. Antigen specificity was not determined for the clonally expanded peripheral T cells.

The trial excluded patients who had a history of autoimmune disease or who were on systemic immunosuppression. In every dose cohort, peripheral blood was drawn for TCR sequencing at baseline, cycle 4 day 1, and cycle 7 day 1. The samples were taken from a phase I, first-in-human, multicenter, open-label dose-escalation trial of ivuxolimab. Adults with locally advanced or metastatic melanoma, renal cell, hepatocellular, or head and neck squamous cell carcinoma were enrolled in the trial. Before TCR sequencing, CD4+ T cells and CD8+ T cells from peripheral blood were sorted into separate populations. Genomic DNA was isolated from the sorted cells so that the TCRbeta CDR3 region could be sequenced. TCRbeta CDR3 regions were sequenced using the immunoSEQ Assay. The table comes from immuneACCESS by way of TCRdb, which keeps in-frame sequences with V and J called. Part of the clones is missing from these tables; in studies checked, under half for an unresolved V gene and the rest for unknown reasons. The sample records over 85,000 clones, more than 70% of which are singletons. 0.25% to 0.3% of the sample belongs to the ten largest clones.

CDR1 and CDR2 were assigned from the germline V gene as SGDLS and YYNGEE. Spanning cysteine to phenylalanine, the CDR3 consists of 16 amino acids. The CDR3 DNA has 48 bases and is translated from base 1. V is shortened by 0 bases, J by 4 bases, and the region joining them spans 16 bases. The sample holds one count of this clone. Its antigen is unknown. No base quality information exists; no much larger clone differs at one position. Sequences were derived from CD4+ or CD8+ T cells sorted from blood, sampled in a trial of the OX40 agonist ivuxolimab. This clonotype originated in an adult with an advanced solid tumor such as melanoma, head and neck, liver or kidney cancer. The V and J segments used are TRBV9 and TRBJ1-1; possibly the D gene is TRBD1, per 6 matching bases. Here the CDR3 is given as CASSVGGAASSTEAFF. The nucleotides are TGTGCCAGCAGCGTAGGGGGGGCAGCGTCCAGCACTGAAGCTTTCTTT. Here the CDR3 is joined to the reference TRBV9 and TRBJ1-1 genes, and the full variable domain is: DSGVTQTPKHLITATGQRVTLRCSPRSGDLSVYWYQQSLDQGLQFLIQYYNGEERAKGNILERFSAQQFPDLHSELNLSSLELGDSALYFCASSVGGAASSTEAFFGQGTRLTVV.